This T cell receptor (beta chain) was sequenced during a study of tumor-infiltrating lymphocytes in primary liver carcinoma. Study in general: The study reported T1-T3 N0M0 tumors spanning 4.2 to 10 cm.

Synthesis of TCR beta cDNA was carried out from 450 to 500 ng total RNA with a constant-region primer. Library construction for TCR beta comprised three nested multiplex PCR rounds performed with slightly modified ARM-PCR. It was with TRBV1-TRBV30 forward primers and a C-beta reverse primer that the first two PCR rounds were run, at roughly 10 cycles each. MiXCR, applied by TCRdb to the multiplex PCR reads, yields one record per CDR3 protein. The table lists fewer than 110,000 distinct CDR3 sequences, more than 65% of them singletons. For this clonotype: Its target is not known. The conserved final phenylalanine or tryptophan is absent from the CDR3, which likely points to a read error. The limits of the CDR3 on the DNA are not certain, so only TCRdb's listed CDR3 is given.

A total of 15 residues make up the CDR3, ends included. Germline-derived CDR1 and CDR2 are SGHNT and YYREEE (reference sequence). Co-extraction of RNA and DNA was performed on roughly 20-31 mg of unsorted bulk tissue. Notes on the study in general: Less overlap was seen in tumor-adjacent and tumor-blood pairs than in tumor region pairs. Tumors had a top-250-clone fraction that was significantly higher than blood (p = 0.039). Representation across all five tumor regions was limited to only about 7.5-24% of top clones.

The sample was liver tumor tissue from sampling region 2. The subset: tumor region T2, inferior pole. The chain combines TRBV5-4 with TRBJ1-2; TRBD1 was called by the table and not checked on the DNA. This sequence originates from an older woman with primary liver carcinoma and hepatitis B virus infection. CDR3 protein: CASSQPTGGGYGYTY.